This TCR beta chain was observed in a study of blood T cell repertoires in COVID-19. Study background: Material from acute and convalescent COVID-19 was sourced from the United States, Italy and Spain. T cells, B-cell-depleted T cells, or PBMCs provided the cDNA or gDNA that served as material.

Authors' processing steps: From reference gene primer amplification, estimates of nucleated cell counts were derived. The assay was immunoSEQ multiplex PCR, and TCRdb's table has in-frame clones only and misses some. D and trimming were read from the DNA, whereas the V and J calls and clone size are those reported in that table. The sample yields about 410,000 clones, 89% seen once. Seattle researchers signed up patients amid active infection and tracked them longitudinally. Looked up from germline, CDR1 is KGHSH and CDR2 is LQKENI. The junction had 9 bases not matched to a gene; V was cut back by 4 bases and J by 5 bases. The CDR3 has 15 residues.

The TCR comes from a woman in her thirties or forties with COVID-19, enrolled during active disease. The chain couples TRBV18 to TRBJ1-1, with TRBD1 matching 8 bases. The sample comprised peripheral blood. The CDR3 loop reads CASSRLTGEWTEAFF. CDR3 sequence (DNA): TGTGCCAGCTCACGTTTGACAGGGGAGTGGACTGAAGCTTTCTTT.